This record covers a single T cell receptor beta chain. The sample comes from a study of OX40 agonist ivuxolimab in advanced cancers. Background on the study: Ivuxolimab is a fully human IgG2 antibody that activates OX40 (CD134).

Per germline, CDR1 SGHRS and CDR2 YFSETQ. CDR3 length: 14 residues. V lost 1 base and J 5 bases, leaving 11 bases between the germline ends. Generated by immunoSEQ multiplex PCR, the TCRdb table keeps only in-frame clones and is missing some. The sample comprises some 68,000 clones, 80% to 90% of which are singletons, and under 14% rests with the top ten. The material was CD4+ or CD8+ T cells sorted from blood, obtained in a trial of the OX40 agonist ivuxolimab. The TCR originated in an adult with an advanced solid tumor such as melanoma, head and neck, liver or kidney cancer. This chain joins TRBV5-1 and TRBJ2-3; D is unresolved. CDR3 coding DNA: TGCGCCAGCAGCTTGTTGAGCGCTGAAGATACGCAGTATTTT. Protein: CASSLLSAEDTQYF.